Shown below are 30 T cell receptor beta chains from a single sample sequenced in a study of PD-L1 blockade in urothelial cancer. Sequencing used immunoSEQ multiplex PCR; TCRdb keeps in-frame clones, though not all of them. The sample carries about 82,000 clones, 85% to 95% recorded once. The specimen comprised PBMCs, sampled around atezolizumab (anti-PD-L1) treatment. Receptors were obtained from a man in his fifties or sixties with urothelial cancer.

This clone was observed a few times. This chain connects TRBV2 to TRBJ1-5, with 7 bases identical to TRBD1. CDR3 length: 14 amino acids. V trimming: 5 bases; J trimming: 7 bases; junction bases outside the gene matches: 8. Per germline, CDR1 SNHLY and CDR2 FYNNEI. The CDR3 nucleotides are TGTGCCAGCAGTCTACAGGGGTACAACCAGCCCCAGCATTTT. It specifies CASSLQGYNQPQHF.

V is TRBV5-6 and J is TRBJ2-7; a weak D match, TRBD2 (6 bases). V was clipped by 4 bases and J by 6 bases, with 17 bases between them. The CDR3 contains 14 residues. Germline V gene data show CDR1 as SGHDT and CDR2 as YYEEEE. CDR3 sequence reads: CASSTHPAGSEQYF. The CDR3 DNA sequence: TGTGCCAGCAGCACACACCCTGCGGGATCCGAGCAGTACTTC.

This chain links TRBV28 with TRBJ1-1; no firm D call. The ends were cut back, 1 base at V and 0 bases at J, with 12 bases in the middle. The CDR3 has 16 amino acids. The V gene's germline CDR1 is MDHEN and CDR2 SYDVKM. The DNA for the CDR3 is TGTGCCAGCAGTTTATTAAAACAGCTCATGAACACTGAAGCTTTCTTT. Protein: CASSLLKQLMNTEAFF. The entire variable domain, with the rest obtained from reference TRBV28 and TRBJ1-1, is as follows: DVKVTQSSRYLVKRTGEKVFLECVQDMDHENMFWYRQDPGLGLRLIYFSYDVKMKEKGDIPEGYSVSREKKERFSLILESASTNQTSMYLCASSLLKQLMNTEAFFGQGTRLTVV.

V and J are TRBV5-4 and TRBJ2-1; 15 bases line up with TRBD2. The CDR3 is 15 residues long. Germline V CDR1 and CDR2: SGHNT, YYREEE (reference sequence). Trimming at V came to 4 bases and at J to 5 bases, leaving 1 base not matched to a gene. The CDR3 is CASSRTSGRDNEQFF. The DNA of the CDR3 is TGTGCCAGCAGCCGGACTAGCGGGAGGGACAATGAGCAGTTCTTC. Full variable domain (missing parts from reference TRBV5-4 and TRBJ2-1): ETGVTQSPTHLIKTRGQQVTLRCSSQSGHNTVSWYQQALGQGPQFIFQYYREEENGRGNFPPRFSGLQFPNYSSELNVNALELDDSALYLCASSRTSGRDNEQFFGPGTRLTVL.

This clone has more than one count but fewer than ten. One end of the junction is discordant with germline, which a read error may explain. The chain links TRBV7-9 to TRBJ1-2; the D gene is possibly TRBD1 (6 bases). The CDR3 extends over 13 amino acids. Germline CDR1 reads SEHNR; CDR2 reads FQNEAQ (reference sequence). The CDR3 nucleotides are TGTGCCAGCAGCAAGGGGGATGGGCAGCGCCGCACTTTC. Protein product: CASSKGDGQRRTF.

The chain is built from TRBV19 and TRBJ2-2; 7 nucleotides line up with TRBD1. The CDR3 is 13 amino acids. V dropped 9 bases and J dropped 1; count of bases not matched to a gene: 2. Germline values: CDR1 LNHDA, CDR2 SQIVND (reference sequence). CDR3 nucleotide sequence: TGTGCCAGCCGACAGGGGAACACCGGGGAGCTGTTTTTT. Translating it yields CASRQGNTGELFF.

The J gene is TRBJ2-2, the V gene TRBV5-8; a weak D match, TRBD1 (6 bases). The CDR3 has 13 amino acids. The germline V gene has CDR1 SGHTS and CDR2 YDEGEE. Trimming stripped 4 bases from V and 5 bases from J, with 9 bases between. CDR3 nucleotides: TGTGCCAGCAGCCTCGACAGGACCGGGGAGCTGTTTTTT. Its protein is CASSLDRTGELFF.

J is TRBJ1-6 and V is TRBV10-3; TRBD1 aligns across 11 bases. The V segment lost 6 bases and the J segment 9 bases; nucleotides outside the gene matches: 4. CDR3 length equals 14 residues. CDR1 is ENHRY, CDR2 SYGVKD, per germline. CDR3 residues: CAISEGTGGSPLHF. In nucleotides, the CDR3 is TGTGCCATCAGCGAGGGGACAGGGGGTTCACCCCTCCACTTT.

The sample holds one count of this clone. The V and J genes are TRBV21-1 and TRBJ2-7; the table assigns TRBD1, which was not confirmed against the DNA. TRBV21-1 is reported as a pseudogene. The CDR3 is 15 residues long. The CDR3: CASSSPRGPTYEQYF. The CDR3 coding sequence is TGTGCCAGCAGCTCTCCCAGGGGGCCAACCTACGAGCAGTACTTC.

This clone was detected a few times. The chain has TRBV28 and TRBJ1-1, with D maybe TRBD1 (5 bases). The length of the CDR3 is 12 residues. Per the germline V gene, CDR1 is MDHEN and CDR2 is SYDVKM. Trimming shortened V by 8 bases and J by 5 bases, and 12 bases separated the two germline ends. Here the CDR3 DNA reads TGTGCCAGCGGTCCGGGGGAAACTGAAGCTTTCTTT. This encodes CASGPGETEAFF.

This rearrangement joins TRBV7-2 to TRBJ2-1, with 8 bases lining up with TRBD1. CDR1 SGHTA and CDR2 FQGNSA come from the germline V gene. The trim removed 4 bases at V and 0 bases at J, leaving 5 bases unmatched. This CDR3 region has 16 residues. The DNA for the CDR3 is TGTGCCAGCAGCTCGGACAGGGTGACCTCCTACAATGAGCAGTTCTTC. This encodes CASSSDRVTSYNEQFF.

This clone was detected a few times. The V gene is TRBV30, the J gene TRBJ1-5, with 8 positions matching TRBD1. V was clipped by 4 bases and J by 5 bases; unmatched bases: 4. The CDR3 spans 13 residues. Germline-derived CDR1 and CDR2 are GTSNPN and SVGIG (reference sequence). CDR3 residues: CAWTGQGDQPQHF. The DNA of the CDR3 is TGTGCCTGGACTGGACAGGGTGATCAGCCCCAGCATTTT. Full variable domain (missing parts from reference TRBV30 and TRBJ1-5): SQTIHQWPATLVQPVGSPLSLECTVEGTSNPNLYWYRQAAGRGLQLLFYSVGIGQISSEVPQNLSASRPQDRQFILSSKKLLLSDSGFYLCAWTGQGDQPQHFGDGTRLSIL.

This rearrangement joins TRBV5-1 to TRBJ2-5; D is unresolved. The germline V and J ends were trimmed by 4 bases and 1 base, with 8 bases remaining between them. The CDR3 loop spans 13 amino acids. Germline V gives CDR1 SGHRS, CDR2 YFSETQ. The CDR3 DNA is TGCGCCAGCAGCCTACCCTCCCAAGAGACCCAGTACTTC. This translates into CASSLPSQETQYF.

The J gene is TRBJ2-7, the V gene TRBV13, with TRBD1 matching over 7 bases. Germline V gene data show CDR1 as PRHDT and CDR2 as FYEKMQ (reference sequence). With V trimmed by 5 bases and J by 2 bases, 12 bases remained unmatched. This CDR3 contains 16 residues. CDR3 DNA: TGTGCCAGCAGCATAGAAGGGGGCGAGGGTACCTACGAGCAGTACTTC. Amino acid sequence: CASSIEGGEGTYEQYF.

The chain joins TRBV7-2 to TRBJ2-7; a possible D gene is TRBD2 (7 bases). With 5 bases removed from V and 0 bases from J, the gap between germline ends came to 14 bases. The length of the CDR3 is 15 residues. CDR1 is SGHTA, CDR2 FQGNSA, per germline. The CDR3 DNA is TGTGCCAGCAGCCTTTCCGGGGGGCTCTCCTACGAGCAGTACTTC. It translates to CASSLSGGLSYEQYF. Looking up the rest from reference TRBV7-2 and TRBJ2-7 gives the full variable domain: GAGVSQSPSNKVTEKGKDVELRCDPISGHTALYWYRQSLGQGLEFLIYFQGNSAPDKSGLPSDRFSAERTGGSVSTLTIQRTQQEDSAVYLCASSLSGGLSYEQYFGPGTRLTVT.

V gene TRBV9 combines with J gene TRBJ2-3; 7 bases map to TRBD2. With 0 bases clipped from V and 4 bases from J, the junction kept 2 bases outside the gene matches. Germline V gives CDR1 SGDLS, CDR2 YYNGEE. The CDR3 loop spans 14 amino acids. CDR3: CASSVALAADTQYF. In nucleotides, the CDR3 is TGTGCCAGCAGCGTAGCTCTAGCGGCAGATACGCAGTATTTT.

The rearrangement uses TRBV5-4 and TRBJ2-3; no clear D gene. V lost 2 bases and J 0 bases, leaving 10 bases between the germline ends. The germline gives CDR1 SGHNT, CDR2 YYREEE (reference sequence). This CDR3 is built from 15 residues. This CDR3 is CASSFAGTSTDTQYF. Here the CDR3 DNA reads TGTGCCAGCAGCTTTGCAGGTACTAGCACAGATACGCAGTATTTT.

With regard to this clone: One junction end does not reproduce the germline sequence, and a read error may be involved. This chain joins TRBV18 and TRBJ2-7, with D unclear. Germline CDR1 reads KGHSH; CDR2 reads LQKENI. The CDR3 is 13 amino acids. The CDR3 DNA follows: TGTGCCAGCTCCCCACAACCTAGAGACGAGCAGTACTTC. Encoded protein: CASSPQPRDEQYF. Combining the CDR3 with reference TRBV18 and TRBJ2-7 gives the whole variable domain NAGVMQNPRHLVRRRGQEARLRCSPMKGHSHVYWYRQLPEEGLKFMVYLQKENIIDESGMPKERFSAEFPKEGPSILRIQQVVRGDSAAYFCASSPQPRDEQYFGPGTRLTVT.

The chain combines TRBV10-3 with TRBJ1-5, with 7 nucleotides matching TRBD1. Germline CDR1 and CDR2: ENHRY and SYGVKD. The V segment lost 0 bases and the J segment 4 bases; nucleotides outside the gene matches: 3. This CDR3 spans 15 amino acids. The CDR3 bases are TGTGCCATCAGTGAGTCGGGACAGATGAATCAGCCCCAGCATTTT. Its translation: CAISESGQMNQPQHF.

The rearrangement joins TRBV5-1 to TRBJ2-7, with 8 bases aligning to TRBD1. Trimming removed 0 bases from V and 7 bases from J; junction bases left unmatched: 9. The germline V gene has CDR1 SGHRS and CDR2 YFSETQ. The CDR3 contains 15 residues. The CDR3 DNA reads TGCGCCAGCAGCTTGGGGACAGGGTTATTGGGAGAGCAGTACTTC. This gives the protein CASSLGTGLLGEQYF.

This chain links TRBV6-1 with TRBJ1-2, with D unclear. CDR1 is MNHNS and CDR2 is SASEGT in the germline V gene. The CDR3 has 14 amino acids. With 3 bases removed from V and 4 bases from J, the gap between germline ends came to 12 bases. The CDR3 coding sequence is TGTGCCAGCAGTGAGAGTCGGACTTTCTATGGCTACACCTTC. It specifies CASSESRTFYGYTF.

This rearrangement joins TRBV5-4 to TRBJ2-7; D not resolved. Trimming shortened V by 1 base and J by 5 bases, and 13 bases separated the two germline ends. The CDR3 runs to 14 residues. Germline V gives CDR1 SGHNT, CDR2 YYREEE (reference sequence). The CDR3 sequence is CASSLTVGIHEQYF. The CDR3 DNA is TGTGCCAGCAGCTTGACAGTCGGTATCCACGAGCAGTACTTC.

The V gene is TRBV19, the J gene TRBJ2-5, with no clear D. Per germline, CDR1 LNHDA and CDR2 SQIVND (reference sequence). The CDR3 is 13 amino acids. V dropped 1 base and J dropped 5 bases, with 8 bases sitting between them. As DNA, the CDR3 is TGTGCCAGTAGTATAGCCCTCAGGGAGACCCAGTACTTC. It yields the protein CASSIALRETQYF.

The chain is built from TRBV4-3 and TRBJ2-3; TRBD2 might be the D (6 bases). V dropped 1 base and J dropped 1 base, with 12 bases sitting between them. The length of the CDR3 is 16 residues. CDR1 is LGHNA, CDR2 YSLEER, per germline. The CDR3 reads CASSQASASGTDTQYF. In nucleotides, the CDR3 is TGCGCCAGCAGCCAAGCGTCGGCTAGCGGCACAGATACGCAGTATTTT.

CDR3 nucleotide sequence: TGTGCCAGCAGCCTGACTAGTCTAGGCTCCGGGGAGCTGTTTTTT. Its translation is CASSLTSLGSGELFF. V gene TRBV7-3 combines with J gene TRBJ2-2; tentatively, D is TRBD2 (6 bases). Trimming removed 5 bases at V and 6 bases at J, with 16 bases between. Germline V gene sequence: CDR1 SGHTA, CDR2 FQGTGA. The CDR3 runs to 15 residues.

V and J are TRBV30 and TRBJ1-3; the D gene is possibly TRBD1 (5 bases). V lost 5 bases to trimming and J lost 1 base, with 12 bases between them. Germline assignment: CDR1 GTSNPN and CDR2 SVGIG (reference sequence). The CDR3 sequence is 14 residues long. The CDR3 coding sequence is TGTGCCTGGGGGGGACTTGTATCTGGAAACACCATATATTTT. Encoded protein: CAWGGLVSGNTIYF.

Turning to this clone: Additional DNA sequences in this sample encode the identical CDR3. This chain connects TRBV29-1 to TRBJ2-5; 7 bases fit TRBD1. CDR3 length: 12 residues. Germline CDR1 is SQVTM and CDR2 is ANQGSEA. J was trimmed by 1 base and V by 6 bases; bases with no gene match: 2. The CDR3 region is CSVRTGQETQYF. CDR3 in DNA: TGCAGCGTCAGGACAGGCCAAGAGACCCAGTACTTC.

This chain connects TRBV5-1 to TRBJ2-5, with TRBD1 matching over 11 bases. The trim removed 4 bases at V and 5 bases at J, leaving 7 bases unmatched. The CDR3 runs to 15 residues. In germline, CDR1 is SGHRS, CDR2 YFSETQ. CDR3 in amino acids: CASSVGTGGPETQYF. In DNA form, the CDR3 reads TGCGCCAGCAGCGTCGGGACAGGGGGGCCGGAGACCCAGTACTTC.

The chain has TRBV2 and TRBJ1-5, with a weak D call TRBD1 (6 bases). Germline V lookup: CDR1 SNHLY, CDR2 FYNNEI. CDR3 length equals 13 residues. V gave up 7 bases and J gave up 1 base, with 8 bases separating them. CDR3 region: CASTGQSNQPQHF. The CDR3 DNA reads as TGTGCCAGCACCGGACAGAGCAATCAGCCCCAGCATTTT.

This clone has only one observation. The chain joins TRBV6-1 to TRBJ2-7; D unresolved. Trimming took 1 base from V and 4 from J, leaving 8 bases between them. This CDR3 has 13 amino acids. Germline V gives CDR1 MNHNS, CDR2 SASEGT. This CDR3 is CASSEVSSYEQYF. CDR3 sequence (DNA): TGTGCCAGCAGTGAAGTTAGCTCATACGAGCAGTACTTC.